A single sample gave rise to the 18 T cell receptor beta chains below, sequenced in a study of blood T cell repertoires in COVID-19. The data were produced by immunoSEQ multiplex PCR, yet TCRdb's version contains in-frame clones alone and is incomplete. The sample has around 200,000 clones, roughly 90% seen once; the top ten hold more than 4%. Sequenced material: PBMCs or T cells enriched from blood (not recorded which). Every receptor here comes from a young woman who had been exposed to COVID-19.

The chain recombines TRBV2 with TRBJ2-3; 10 bases are a match to TRBD1. This CDR3 comprises 15 residues. From germline, CDR1 is SNHLY and CDR2 FYNNEI. Losses at the gene ends were 6 bases for V and 5 bases for J; bases not matched to a gene: 8. The DNA for the CDR3 is TGTGCCAGCAGATTCTTGGGACAGGGGAAAGATACGCAGTATTTT. It is translated as CASRFLGQGKDTQYF.

The chain employs TRBV12-3 or TRBV12-4 and TRBJ1-2, with 9 bases aligning to TRBD1. The V and J ends lost 8 bases and 3 bases, in that order; junction bases with no gene match: 4. This CDR3 contains 13 residues. CDR3 in DNA: TGTGCCAGCCTCCGGGACAGGGACTATGGCTACACCTTC. It yields the protein CASLRDRDYGYTF.

The chain recombines TRBV5-4 with TRBJ2-3, with D possibly TRBD2 on 7 matching bases. The CDR3 sequence is 15 residues long. Trimming removed 0 bases from V and 5 bases from J, with 13 bases in between. Germline values: CDR1 SGHNT, CDR2 YYREEE (reference sequence). The CDR3 coding sequence is TGTGCCAGCAGCTTGGTCCGGGGGGCGGGAGATACGCAGTATTTT. Its translation: CASSLVRGAGDTQYF.

V gene TRBV18 combines with J gene TRBJ2-1; 8 nucleotides agree with TRBD2. Germline V CDR1 and CDR2: KGHSH, LQKENI. After removal of 0 bases from V and 6 bases from J, the junction contained 7 bases not matched to a gene. CDR3 length equals 16 residues. As DNA, the CDR3 is TGTGCCAGCTCACCACCCTCGGGGGGGGCCAGCAATGAGCAGTTCTTC. Its protein is CASSPPSGGASNEQFF. The entire variable domain, with the rest obtained from reference TRBV18 and TRBJ2-1, is as follows: NAGVMQNPRHLVRRRGQEARLRCSPMKGHSHVYWYRQLPEEGLKFMVYLQKENIIDESGMPKERFSAEFPKEGPSILRIQQVVRGDSAAYFCASSPPSGGASNEQFFGPGTRLTVL.

The CDR3 coding sequence is TGTGCCAGCAGCGGAGAGATGGAAGAGACCCAGTACTTC. Translated, it gives CASSGEMEETQYF. The chain uses TRBV9 and TRBJ2-5; D uncertain. Per the germline V gene, CDR1 is SGDLS and CDR2 is YYNGEE. This CDR3 comprises 13 residues. Trimming stripped 3 bases from V and 3 bases from J, with 9 bases between. Variable domain in full (rest from reference TRBV9 and TRBJ2-5): DSGVTQTPKHLITATGQRVTLRCSPRSGDLSVYWYQQSLDQGLQFLIQYYNGEERAKGNILERFSAQQFPDLHSELNLSSLELGDSALYFCASSGEMEETQYFGPGTRLLVL.

This clone was observed a few times. The V and J genes are TRBV10-1 and TRBJ2-2; D gene uncertain. Germline assignment: CDR1 WNHNN and CDR2 SYGVQD (reference sequence). Trimming removed 2 bases at V and 1 base at J, with 8 bases between. The CDR3 contains 15 residues. The CDR3 here is CASSEGGKNTGELFF. CDR3 sequence (DNA): TGCGCCAGCAGTGAGGGCGGAAAGAACACCGGGGAGCTGTTTTTT.

The V gene is TRBV2, the J gene TRBJ2-3; 8 bases fit TRBD2. V gave up 5 bases and J gave up 4 bases; unmatched junction bases: 20. CDR1 is SNHLY and CDR2 is FYNNEI in the germline V gene. The CDR3 sequence is 19 residues long. DNA of the CDR3: TGTGCCAGCAGTATAGGACCCTCCGGTGGGACTAGGTACGCAGATACGCAGTATTTT. It encodes CASSIGPSGGTRYADTQYF.

The chain carries TRBV6-2 or TRBV6-3 and TRBJ1-5; D is possibly TRBD1 (6 bases). Germline CDR1 reads MNHEY; CDR2 reads SVGEGT. V dropped 5 bases and J dropped 1 base, with 9 bases sitting between them. The CDR3 totals 14 residues. CDR3 DNA: TGTGCCAGCAGTAGGGGGTTGAGCAATCAGCCCCAGCATTTT. The encoded protein is CASSRGLSNQPQHF.

Note on this clone: This CDR3 fails to terminate in the conserved phenylalanine or tryptophan, so it likely reflects a read error. Because the CDR3's place on the DNA is in doubt, the DNA is left out and the CDR3 is given as listed by TCRdb. This chain joins TRBV5-6 and TRBJ2-3; TRBD1, the table's D call, was not compared with the DNA. Counting both end residues, the CDR3 totals 16 amino acids. Germline lookup yields CDR1 SGHDT and CDR2 YYEEEE. CDR3 region: CASTPRGGTGGAYRRV.

The chain couples TRBV6-5 to TRBJ1-1; TRBD1 is a possible D gene (6 bases). Germline V gene sequence: CDR1 MNHEY, CDR2 SVGAGI. Trimming removed 6 bases at V and 7 bases at J, with 15 bases between. The CDR3 spans 13 residues. CDR3 nucleotides: TGTGCCAGCAGAACCTCACACAGGGATGAAGCTTTCTTT. This encodes CASRTSHRDEAFF.

This chain connects TRBV2 to TRBJ2-1; 7 bases are shared with TRBD2. Germline CDR1 reads SNHLY; CDR2 reads FYNNEI. The CDR3 sequence is 15 residues long. Trimming cost V 6 bases and J 0 bases; bases outside gene matches: 5. The chain's CDR3 is CASSGGITSYNEQFF. As DNA, the CDR3 is TGTGCCAGCAGCGGGGGGATTACCTCCTACAATGAGCAGTTCTTC.

This clone has only one observation. V is TRBV11-2 and J is TRBJ2-7, with 9 nucleotides matching TRBD1. The J segment lost 3 bases and the V segment lost 3 bases, leaving 3 bases of the junction unmatched. Germline CDR1 SGHAT, CDR2 FQNNGV. The CDR3 sequence is 14 residues long. The CDR3: CASSLGDRVYEQYF. As DNA, the CDR3 is TGTGCCAGCAGCTTGGGGGACAGGGTCTACGAGCAGTACTTC.

The rearrangement uses TRBV19 and TRBJ2-2, with a weak D call TRBD1 (6 bases). There are 15 residues in the CDR3. The germline gives CDR1 LNHDA, CDR2 SQIVND (reference sequence). V lost 7 bases to trimming and J lost 4 bases, with 16 bases between them. The CDR3 reads CASKGVTLLTGELFF. CDR3 in DNA: TGTGCCAGTAAGGGGGTCACCCTTCTCACCGGGGAGCTGTTTTTT.

V is TRBV5-1 and J is TRBJ2-1, with D perhaps matching TRBD2 (5 bases). The V gene's germline CDR1 is SGHRS and CDR2 YFSETQ. V was cut by 4 bases and J by 5 bases, with 10 bases left in between. The CDR3 is 13 residues long. In DNA form, the CDR3 reads TGCGCCAGCAGCCCACGGGGTGACAATGAGCAGTTCTTC. Protein: CASSPRGDNEQFF.

The J gene is TRBJ1-5, the V gene TRBV11-2; D gene uncertain. Germline lookup yields CDR1 SGHAT and CDR2 FQNNGV. V was cut by 5 bases and J by 2 bases, with 22 bases left in between. The CDR3 is 18 amino acids. The CDR3 is CASSRVIRHPGGNQPQHF. As DNA, the CDR3 is TGTGCCAGCAGCCGAGTGATTAGACACCCCGGCGGCAATCAGCCCCAGCATTTT.

CDR3 sequence (DNA): TGTGCCAGCAGTGACTCAGGGGGTCCTTCGAACACTGAAGCTTTCTTT. This encodes CASSDSGGPSNTEAFF. The V call is TRBV2, the J call TRBJ1-1; 7 bases fit TRBD1. The CDR3 spans 16 residues. The junction had 8 bases not matched to a gene; V was cut back by 3 bases and J by 1 base. Per germline, CDR1 SNHLY and CDR2 FYNNEI.

This sequence joins TRBV15 and TRBJ2-3; 10 positions agree with TRBD2. V shed 1 base, J shed 2 bases, and the junction held 9 bases outside the gene matches. Germline CDR1 and CDR2: LNHNV and YYDKDF (reference sequence). The CDR3 runs 18 residues. The CDR3 loop is CATSRGGRAGGYTDTQYF. The CDR3, as DNA: TGTGCCACCAGCAGAGGGGGTAGAGCGGGGGGGTACACAGATACGCAGTATTTT.

This clone is a singleton in its sample. The DNA for the CDR3 is TGTGCCAGTGCCCTGAAGGGGTCGAGGCAAGAGACCCAGTACTTC. It specifies CASALKGSRQETQYF. The chain combines TRBV19 with TRBJ2-5, with D possibly being TRBD1 (5 bases). The CDR3 spans 15 residues. Trimming took off 8 bases at V and 2 bases at J, with 18 bases between the two ends. The germline CDR1 and CDR2 sequences are LNHDA and SQIVND (reference sequence).